The 2 T cell receptor beta chains reported below all come from one sample, sequenced in a study of blood T cell repertoires in COVID-19. Some clones are missing from TCRdb's copy, which holds only in-frame ones; the method was immunoSEQ multiplex PCR. In the table there are approximately 100,000 clones, about 91% of which are singletons. Sequenced material: peripheral blood. The origin of the receptors is a man between 50 and 59 years old with acute or convalescent COVID-19.

A remark on this clone: Other DNA variants within this sample encode the same CDR3. The chain is built from TRBV7-2 and TRBJ2-7; D is perhaps TRBD1 (6 bases). V dropped 5 bases and J dropped 1 base, with 12 bases sitting between them. CDR1 is SGHTA, CDR2 FQGNSA, per germline. There are 14 residues in the CDR3. The CDR3 here is CASSPRQGSYEQYF. In nucleotides, the CDR3 is TGTGCCAGCAGCCCCCGCCAGGGGTCCTACGAGCAGTACTTC.

CDR3: CASSAGQGVEQYF. The CDR3 DNA reads as TGTGCCAGCAGCGCCGGACAGGGGGTTGAGCAGTACTTC. This sequence joins TRBV7-9 and TRBJ2-7, with 10 nucleotides matching TRBD1. Germline CDR1 is SEHNR and CDR2 is FQNEAQ (reference sequence). Trimming at V came to 5 bases and at J to 7 bases, leaving 5 bases not matched to a gene. There are 13 residues in the CDR3.